One sample yielded the 8 T cell receptor beta chains listed below, sequenced in a study of T cells in Graves' hyperthyroidism and ophthalmopathy. What was amplified from RNA transcripts were TCR beta CDR3 regions. First-round RT-PCR targeting the TCR CDR3 was performed with the HTBI primer set. One entry per CDR3 protein results from TCRdb running MiXCR on the multiplex PCR reads. The sample holds a few hundred thousand distinct CDR3 sequences, about 15% seen once. Sequenced input: blood. Source of these receptors: a woman aged 25-40 years with Graves' hyperthyroidism that later progressed to Graves' ophthalmopathy.

The rearrangement joins TRBV4-1 to TRBJ2-5, with D unclear. Trimming pared 1 base from V and 2 bases from J, leaving 5 bases between. This CDR3 spans 13 amino acids. Germline lookup yields CDR1 MGHRA and CDR2 YSYEKL. Written as DNA, the CDR3 is TGCGCCAGCAGCCAAGTGGGACAAGAGACCCAGTACTTC. Its translation is CASSQVGQETQYF.

This clonotype was seen ten or more times. The chain links TRBV19 to TRBJ1-2; D call uncertain. The V gene lost 4 bases and the J gene lost 1 base, with 10 bases spanning the gap. Looked up from germline, CDR1 is LNHDA and CDR2 is SQIVND (reference sequence). This CDR3 contains 14 residues. This chain's CDR3 is CASSSQDFNYGYTF. The CDR3 DNA sequence: TGTGCCAGTAGTAGTCAGGATTTTAACTATGGCTACACCTTC.

This clonotype appeared many times. The chain combines TRBV11-2 with TRBJ2-5; no clear D. Deletions cut 0 bases from V and 5 bases from J, with 13 bases between. This CDR3 has 15 amino acids. In germline, CDR1 is SGHAT, CDR2 FQNNGV. The CDR3: CASSLERSIGETQYF. CDR3 bases: TGTGCCAGCAGCTTAGAACGTAGCATCGGTGAGACCCAGTACTTC.

The CDR3 DNA sequence: TGTGCCAGCAGCTTGACCCGGGGTCTCTACAATGAGCAGTTCTTC. Amino acid sequence: CASSLTRGLYNEQFF. V is TRBV5-5 and J is TRBJ2-1; tentatively, D is TRBD2 (5 bases). CDR3 length equals 15 residues. Germline V CDR1 and CDR2: SGHKS, YYEKEE (reference sequence). Trimming shortened V by 1 base and J by 3 bases, and 11 bases separated the two germline ends.

V usage is TRBV4-1 and J usage is TRBJ2-7; 8 positions match TRBD1. The CDR3 loop spans 18 amino acids. Germline CDR1 and CDR2: MGHRA and YSYEKL. V gave up 2 bases and J gave up 5 bases; unmatched junction bases: 17. CDR3 in DNA: TGCGCCAGCAGCCAACTCCTTGCCTTCGAGGGCAGGGGGCACGAGCAGTACTTC. Protein product: CASSQLLAFEGRGHEQYF.

This clonotype was seen repeatedly, ten times or more. The chain has TRBV6-2 or TRBV6-3 and TRBJ2-6; 7 bases match TRBD1. Trimming at V came to 5 bases and at J to 0 bases, leaving 7 bases not matched to a gene. This CDR3 has 17 amino acids. The V gene's germline CDR1 is MNHEY and CDR2 SVGEGT. CDR3 sequence reads: CASSPGQRYSGANVLTF. The CDR3 bases are TGTGCCAGCAGTCCGGGACAGCGATACTCTGGGGCCAACGTCCTGACTTTC.

The chain uses TRBV28 and TRBJ1-2; D gene unclear. This CDR3 contains 11 residues. Per germline, CDR1 MDHEN and CDR2 SYDVKM. With 5 bases removed from V and 7 bases from J, the gap between germline ends came to 8 bases. In DNA, the CDR3 is TGTGCCAGCAGTCCCTTAGGTGGCTACACCTTC. It specifies CASSPLGGYTF.

This clonotype showed up many times. The chain employs TRBV12-3 or TRBV12-4 and TRBJ1-2, with a tentative D call TRBD1 (6 bases). The CDR3 sequence is 18 residues long. The ends were cut back, 4 bases at V and 4 bases at J, with 25 bases in the middle. DNA of the CDR3: TGTGCCAGCAGTTCCTCGCTTACCCAGGGGAAACTGGGCTATGGCTACACCTTC. Translating it yields CASSSSLTQGKLGYGYTF.